Listed below are T cell receptor beta chains from one sample, sequenced in a study of cytomegalovirus exposure and HLA in healthy donors. Profiled with immunoSEQ multiplex PCR; TCRdb holds only in-frame clones, not every one. The sample yields under 200,000 clones, around 72% seen once. Input material: PBMCs. The receptors originated from a female donor in good health and CMV-seronegative. The CDR3 runs from the conserved cysteine through the conserved F or W. Each record gives: D gene, V gene, J gene, clone size, CDR3 DNA, CDR3 protein. The D gene is left open where the match is weak. Size values are once, few and many counts, or a class for expanded clones, and some rows have none.

TRBD1	TRBV19	TRBJ2-3	-	TGTGCCAGTAGTCCCGGGACAGGATGGTCTGGCACAGATACGCAGTATTTT	CASSPGTGWSGTDTQYF
-	TRBV4-3	TRBJ1-1	-	TGCGCCAGCAGCCAAGCAGGGATCCCTGAAGCTTTCTTT	CASSQAGIPEAFF
-	TRBV4-3	TRBJ2-7	few	TGCGCCAGCAGCCAAACCGGACTTGATCTACGAGGGCAGTACTTC	CASSQTGLDLRGQYF
-	TRBV21-1	TRBJ2-7	-	TGTGCCAGTTCTCCCAACAGGGGGCAGTACGAGCAGTACTTC	CASSPNRGQYEQYF
TRBD1	TRBV2	TRBJ1-1	-	TGTGCCAGCAGTGAACCGGGACAGGGGGCCACTGAAGCTTTCTTT	CASSEPGQGATEAFF
-	TRBV4-1	TRBJ2-6	-	TGCGCCAGCAGCCAAGATTTGCAGGGGGCCAACGTCCTGACTTTC	CASSQDLQGANVLTF
TRBD2	TRBV7-3	TRBJ2-1	-	TGTGCCAGCAGCTTAGACGGGGGGGCCCTCAATGAGCAGTTCTTC	CASSLDGGALNEQFF
TRBD2	TRBV2	TRBJ2-5	-	TGTGCCAGCAGTGCAGGGACTAGCGGGAGAGAGACCCAGTACTTC	CASSAGTSGRETQYF
-	TRBV29-1	TRBJ1-1	-	TGCAGCTCGGAGGGTTGGAGCACTGAAGCTTTCTTT	CSSEGWSTEAFF
TRBD2	TRBV2	TRBJ2-7	-	TGTGCCAGCAGGGCTAGCGGGAGAGGCTACGAGCAGTACTTC	CASRASGRGYEQYF
-	TRBV6-5	TRBJ2-2	-	TGTGCCAGCAGTGGACTCCCCGGGGGGGAGCTGTTTTTT	CASSGLPGGELFF
TRBD1	TRBV28	TRBJ1-5	-	TGTGCCACCAATCGACAGGGGGGTAGCAATCAGCCCCAGCATTTT	CATNRQGGSNQPQHF
TRBD2	TRBV27	TRBJ2-2	-	TGTGCCAGCTCCGGACTAGCGAGCACCGGGGAGCTGTTTTTT	CASSGLASTGELFF
TRBD2	TRBV4-2	TRBJ2-7	few	TGTGCCAGCAGCCAGCTAGCGGGAGAGTACGAGCAGTACTTC	CASSQLAGEYEQYF
TRBD2	TRBV6-1	TRBJ2-2	-	TGTGCCAGCAGTGCGACTAGCGGGAAAACCGGGGAGCTGTTTTTT	CASSATSGKTGELFF
-	TRBV30	TRBJ1-1	-	TGTGCCTGGAGTTCGGAGGGACGTCTGAACACTGAAGCTTTCTTT	CAWSSEGRLNTEAFF
-	TRBV4-3	TRBJ1-3	-	TGCGCCAGCAGCCAAGAGGCGTCGGCAGGGAGAAACACCATATATTTT	CASSQEASAGRNTIYF
-	TRBV21-1	TRBJ2-4	-	TGTGCCAGCAGGGACAGGGAAAACATTCAGTACTTC	CASRDRENIQYF
-	TRBV2	TRBJ2-1	-	TGTGCCAGCAGTGAAATCCCCCGGGGAGAGCAGTTCTTC	CASSEIPRGEQFF
TRBD2	TRBV9	TRBJ2-2	-	TGTGCCAGCAGCCCCGTCAGCGGGGGGGTCGAACACCGGGGAGAGCTGTTTTTT	CASSPVSGGVEHRGELFF
-	TRBV4-2	TRBJ2-7	-	TGTGCCAGCAGCCAAGATCTTGGCAGGGCAGGCGAGCAGTACTTC	CASSQDLGRAGEQYF
TRBD2	TRBV4-1	TRBJ2-5	-	TGCGCCAGCAGCCAAGACCGGACTAGCGGGGGGAGGGTGACCCAGTACTTC	CASSQDRTSGGRVTQYF
-	TRBV5-1	TRBJ1-1	-	TGCGCCAGCAGCTTTACAGGGCCCGCGAACACTGAAGCTTTCTTT	CASSFTGPANTEAFF
TRBD2	TRBV27	TRBJ2-1	-	TGTGCCAGCTTTGGATTCCAGCGGGGGTCCCCCCGGGAGCAGTTCTTC	CASFGFQRGSPREQFF
-	TRBV6-4	TRBJ1-1	few	TGTGCCAGCAGTGACTCGAGGAATGCTGAAGCTTTCTTT	CASSDSRNAEAFF
TRBD2	TRBV7-6	TRBJ2-3	few	TGTGCCAGCAGCTTAGCAGCGGGGACCACAGATACGCAGTATTTT	CASSLAAGTTDTQYF
-	TRBV4-2	TRBJ1-1	-	TGTGCCAGCAGCCAAGATCTCACTGAAGCTTTCTTT	CASSQDLTEAFF
-	TRBV7-9	TRBJ2-7	-	TGTGCCAGCAGCCCAGTGTCAGGGACATCCTACGAGCAGTACTTC	CASSPVSGTSYEQYF
TRBD2	TRBV5-1	TRBJ2-1	-	TGCGCCAGCAGCTTGGCCTTGGTGGCTAGCGGGACGGATGAGCAGTTCTTC	CASSLALVASGTDEQFF
-	TRBV27	TRBJ2-5	-	TGTGCCAGCAGCCCCGGCGGGGGCAGGGAATGGAACTTC	CASSPGGGREWNF
-	TRBV4-2	TRBJ2-5	-	TGTGCCAGCAGCCAAGATCCCTCTAGCAAGCAGTACTTC	CASSQDPSSKQYF
TRBD2	TRBV6-6	TRBJ2-1	-	TGTGCCAGCAAGAACTCCGGGACTAGCAATGAGCAGTTCTTC	CASKNSGTSNEQFF
TRBD2	TRBV9	TRBJ2-2	-	TGTGCCAGCAGCCCCCCGACTAGCGGGACCGGGGAGCTGTTTTTT	CASSPPTSGTGELFF
TRBD1	TRBV7-9	TRBJ1-4	-	TGTGCCAGCAGCCACCTCCGACAGGGGACTAATGAAAAACTGTTTTTT	CASSHLRQGTNEKLFF
-	TRBV4-2	TRBJ1-4	-	TGTGCCAGCAGCCGCGGTGAAAAACTGTTTTTT	CASSRGEKLFF
TRBD1	TRBV5-1	TRBJ1-2	few	TGCGCCAGCAGCCTCGGGGGACAGGCAAGCTATGGCTACACCTTC	CASSLGGQASYGYTF
TRBD2	TRBV7-8	TRBJ2-1	-	TGTGCCAGCAGCTCGGTAGCGGGGGGCGCCTACAATGAGCAGTTCTTC	CASSSVAGGAYNEQFF
-	TRBV7-2	TRBJ2-7	-	TGTGCCAGCAGCTTAGAAGGCAGGGGCCCGCTCTACGAGCAGTACTTC	CASSLEGRGPLYEQYF
TRBD1	TRBV5-5	TRBJ1-2	-	TGTGCCAGCAGCTCACAGACAGGGGGTTTAGGCTATGGCTACACCTTC	CASSSQTGGLGYGYTF
-	TRBV6-5	TRBJ1-3	-	TGTGCCAGCAGTTCGAGGGACAACCGAAACACCATATATTTT	CASSSRDNRNTIYF
-	TRBV7-2	TRBJ1-1	-	TGTGCCAGCAGCTTAGGACTCGGAGGCGCGAACACTGAAGCTTTCTTT	CASSLGLGGANTEAFF
TRBD1	TRBV27	TRBJ2-7	-	TGTGCCAGCAGCTTCTACCGGGACAGGGGTCCCTCCGAGCAGTACTTC	CASSFYRDRGPSEQYF
-	TRBV6-1	TRBJ2-3	-	TGTGCCAGCAGTGAAAGGGGAAAGGGCACAGATACGCAGTATTTT	CASSERGKGTDTQYF
TRBD1	TRBV19	TRBJ2-4	-	TGTGCCAGTACCACGGACAGGAAAAACATTCAGTACTTC	CASTTDRKNIQYF
-	TRBV1	TRBJ2-7	few	TGCACCAGCAGCCAAGACAGGTCCAGCTCCTACGAGCAGTACTTC	CTSSQDRSSSYEQYF
TRBD1	TRBV28	TRBJ1-2	-	TGTGCCAGCAGTTCACAGGGGGCGCGGTCCTATGGCTACACCTTC	CASSSQGARSYGYTF
TRBD1	TRBV27	TRBJ1-4	-	TGTGCCAGCAGTCTCCTCTCTAGACAGGGGACTAATGAAAAACTGTTTTTT	CASSLLSRQGTNEKLFF
-	TRBV11-2	TRBJ2-1	-	TGTGCCAGCAGCCGCCCGCGGAATGAGCAGTTCTTC	CASSRPRNEQFF